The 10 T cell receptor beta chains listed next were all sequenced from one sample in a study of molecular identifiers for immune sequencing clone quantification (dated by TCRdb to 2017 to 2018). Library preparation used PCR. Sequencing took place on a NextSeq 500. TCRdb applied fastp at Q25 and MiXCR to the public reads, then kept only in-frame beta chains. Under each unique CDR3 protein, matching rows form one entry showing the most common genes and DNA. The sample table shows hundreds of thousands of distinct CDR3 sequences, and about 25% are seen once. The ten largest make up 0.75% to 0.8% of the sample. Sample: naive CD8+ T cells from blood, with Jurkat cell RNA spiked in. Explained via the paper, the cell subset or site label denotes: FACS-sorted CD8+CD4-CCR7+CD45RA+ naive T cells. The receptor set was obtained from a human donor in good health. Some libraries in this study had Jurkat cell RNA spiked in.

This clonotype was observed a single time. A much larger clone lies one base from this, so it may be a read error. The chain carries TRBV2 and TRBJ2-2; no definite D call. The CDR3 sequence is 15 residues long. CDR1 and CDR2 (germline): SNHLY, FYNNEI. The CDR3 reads CATQTQGTNAGELFF. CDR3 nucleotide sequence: TGTGCCACCCAGACCCAAGGCACGAACGCCGGGGAGCTGTTTTTT.

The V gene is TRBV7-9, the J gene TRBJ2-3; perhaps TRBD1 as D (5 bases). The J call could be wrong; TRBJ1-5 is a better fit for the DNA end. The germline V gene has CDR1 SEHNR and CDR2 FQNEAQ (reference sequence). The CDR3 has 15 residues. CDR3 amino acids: CASTGTSYSTDTQHF. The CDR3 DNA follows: TGTGCCAGCACCGGGACTTCGTATAGCACAGATACGCAGCATTTT.

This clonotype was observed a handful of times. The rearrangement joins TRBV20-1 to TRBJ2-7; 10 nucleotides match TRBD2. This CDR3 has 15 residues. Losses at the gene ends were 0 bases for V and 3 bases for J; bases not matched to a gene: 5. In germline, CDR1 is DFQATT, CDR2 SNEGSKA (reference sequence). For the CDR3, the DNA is TGCAGTGCTAGAGATGGTTCTAGCGGGAGCTACGAGCAGTACTTC. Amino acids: CSARDGSSGSYEQYF.

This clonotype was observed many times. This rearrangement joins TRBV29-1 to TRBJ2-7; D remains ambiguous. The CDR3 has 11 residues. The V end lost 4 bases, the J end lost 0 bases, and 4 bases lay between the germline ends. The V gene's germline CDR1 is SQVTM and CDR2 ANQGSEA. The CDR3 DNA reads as TGCAGCGTTGGGGACTCCTACGAGCAGTACTTC. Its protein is CSVGDSYEQYF.

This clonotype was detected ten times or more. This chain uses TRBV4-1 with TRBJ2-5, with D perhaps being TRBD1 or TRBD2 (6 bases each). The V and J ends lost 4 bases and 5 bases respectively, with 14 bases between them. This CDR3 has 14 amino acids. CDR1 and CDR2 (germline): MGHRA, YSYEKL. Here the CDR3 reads CASSPRGLEETQYF. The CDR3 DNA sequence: TGCGCCAGCAGCCCACGGGGGCTGGAGGAGACCCAGTACTTC.

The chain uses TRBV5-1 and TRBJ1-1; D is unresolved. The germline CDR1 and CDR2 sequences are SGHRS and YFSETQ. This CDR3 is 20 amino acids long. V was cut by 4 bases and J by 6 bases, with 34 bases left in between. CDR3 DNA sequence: TGCGCCAGCAGCGAAATCCCACCCGCACCGGGCCAGCCCCTAATATCTGAAGCTTTCTTT. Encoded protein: CASSEIPPAPGQPLISEAFF.

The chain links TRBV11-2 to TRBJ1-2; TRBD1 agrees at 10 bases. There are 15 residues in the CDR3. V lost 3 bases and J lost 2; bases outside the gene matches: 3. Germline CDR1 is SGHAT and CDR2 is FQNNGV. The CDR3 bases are TGTGCCAGCAGCTTGGGACAGGGGAAGAACTATGGCTACACCTTC. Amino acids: CASSLGQGKNYGYTF.

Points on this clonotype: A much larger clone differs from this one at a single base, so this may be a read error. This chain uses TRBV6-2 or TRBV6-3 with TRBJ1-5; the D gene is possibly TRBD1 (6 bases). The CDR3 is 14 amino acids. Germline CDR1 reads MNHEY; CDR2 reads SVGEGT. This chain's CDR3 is CASTMTGLNQPHHF. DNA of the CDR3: TGTGCCAGCACCATGACAGGTCTCAATCAGCCCCATCATTTT.

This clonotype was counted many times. CDR3 loop: CASSPLGQPQHF. The CDR3 coding sequence is TGTGCCAGCAGTCCACTGGGTCAGCCCCAGCATTTT. J is TRBJ1-5 and V is TRBV6-2 or TRBV6-3; D not resolved. CDR3 length: 12 residues. CDR1 is MNHEY and CDR2 is SVGEGT in the germline V gene. V lost 5 bases to trimming and J lost 6 bases, with 8 bases between them.

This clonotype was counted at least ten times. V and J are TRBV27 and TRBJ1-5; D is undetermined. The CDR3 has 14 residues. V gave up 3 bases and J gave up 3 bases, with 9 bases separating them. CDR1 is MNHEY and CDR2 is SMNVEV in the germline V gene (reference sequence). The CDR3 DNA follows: TGTGCCAGCAGTTTGAAGGGAGTCAATCAGCCCCAGCATTTT. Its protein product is CASSLKGVNQPQHF.